Detailed here is one TCR beta chain. Per the original data handling: Counts of nucleated cells, estimated from reference gene primer amplification, were obtained. The protocol was immunoSEQ multiplex PCR, while the TCRdb copy is restricted to in-frame clones and leaves out a portion. V, J and clone size were drawn from that table, and D and trimming were deduced from the DNA. The sample contains tens of thousands of clones, around 70% of which appear only once. This sample is part of a study of blood T cell repertoires in COVID-19. Study at large: Some COVID-19 samples were acute and others convalescent; all came from the United States, Italy and Spain.

The sample taken for sequencing was peripheral blood. The sequence came from a woman aged 45 to 65 with active or convalescent COVID-19.

The CDR3 bases are TGTGCCAGCAGCCCCCATGTAGCGGGAGGAAGGGATACGCAGTATTTT. This gives the protein CASSPHVAGGRDTQYF. The genes are TRBV7-2 and TRBJ2-3, with 10 bases lining up with TRBD2. Germline CDR1 is SGHTA and CDR2 is FQGNSA. Trimming cost V 5 bases and J 6 bases; bases outside gene matches: 11. There are 16 residues in the CDR3.